Listed here are 14 T cell receptor beta chains from one sample, sequenced in a study of shared clonotypes between healthy human individuals. The method was immunoSEQ multiplex PCR; TCRdb's version includes in-frame clones alone and lacks a portion of them. The table includes some 1,600,000 clones, around 98% detected once. Sequencing was performed on naive CD4+ T cells sorted from blood. The subset denotes: CD45RA+ positively selected. Source of these receptors: a man aged 30 to 45 in good health.

The V call is TRBV27, the J call TRBJ2-3, with 9 positions matching TRBD2. Germline loops: CDR1 MNHEY, CDR2 SMNVEV (reference sequence). The CDR3 sequence is 16 residues long. J gave up 0 bases and V 1 base, and 2 bases lay outside the gene matches. The CDR3 spells CASSLLAGVSTDTQYF. The CDR3 DNA is TGTGCCAGCAGTTTATTAGCGGGAGTAAGCACAGATACGCAGTATTTT.

V gene TRBV15 combines with J gene TRBJ1-1, with no clear D. Trimming stripped 0 bases from V and 1 base from J, with 3 bases between. This CDR3 has 13 residues. Germline values: CDR1 LNHNV, CDR2 YYDKDF (reference sequence). The CDR3 nucleotides are TGTGCCACCAGCAGAGAGTGGAACACTGAAGCTTTCTTT. Translated, it gives CATSREWNTEAFF.

This clone was counted once. As DNA, the CDR3 is TGCAGCGTGGGACAGGGGCATACGACAGATACGCAGTATTTT. It codes for CSVGQGHTTDTQYF. The chain employs TRBV29-1 and TRBJ2-3, with 10 bases that match TRBD1. In germline, CDR1 is SQVTM, CDR2 ANQGSEA. The J segment lost 3 bases and the V segment lost 6 bases, leaving 6 bases of the junction unmatched. The CDR3 runs to 14 residues.

The chain joins TRBV13 to TRBJ1-5, with 8 bases that match TRBD1. The ends lost 0 bases at V and 4 bases at J; junction bases unmatched: 2. The CDR3 length is 15 residues. CDR1 PRHDT and CDR2 FYEKMQ come from the germline V gene (reference sequence). The CDR3 reads CASSLGTGVNQPQHF. CDR3 DNA sequence: TGTGCCAGCAGCTTAGGGACAGGGGTGAATCAGCCCCAGCATTTT. Combining the CDR3 with reference TRBV13 and TRBJ1-5 gives the whole variable domain AAGVIQSPRHLIKEKRETATLKCYPIPRHDTVYWYQQGPGQDPQFLISFYEKMQSDKGSIPDRFSAQQFSDYHSELNMSSLELGDSALYFCASSLGTGVNQPQHFGDGTRLSIL.

This clone came up once. V gene TRBV2 combines with J gene TRBJ2-5, with no clear D. Germline V gene data show CDR1 as SNHLY and CDR2 as FYNNEI. V lost 6 bases, J lost 4 bases, and 12 bases lay in between. The CDR3 is 13 residues long. The CDR3 nucleotides are TGTGCCAGCAGCTTAGGTCTCATAGAGACCCAGTACTTC. This translates into CASSLGLIETQYF.

The gene calls are TRBV19 and TRBJ2-7; 7 bases match TRBD1. Germline values: CDR1 LNHDA, CDR2 SQIVND (reference sequence). The CDR3 is 15 residues long. J was trimmed by 3 bases and V by 3 bases; bases with no gene match: 8. The CDR3 sequence is CASSIKGGEIYEQYF. DNA of the CDR3: TGTGCCAGTAGTATTAAAGGGGGCGAAATCTACGAGCAGTACTTC.

The chain combines TRBV7-2 with TRBJ1-2; D uncertain. The germline V gene encodes CDR1 SGHTA and CDR2 FQGNSA. CDR3 length: 10 residues. The germline V and J ends were trimmed by 4 bases and 8 bases, with 5 bases remaining between them. The CDR3 nucleotides read TGTGCCAGCAGCTCAGACGGCTACACCTTC. Its protein product is CASSSDGYTF.

V gene TRBV11-2 combines with J gene TRBJ2-1; 8 nucleotides line up with TRBD2. Per germline, CDR1 SGHAT and CDR2 FQNNGV. Unmatched junction bases numbered 8, after V lost 5 bases and J lost 5 bases. This CDR3 has 15 amino acids. In DNA, the CDR3 is TGTGCCAGCAGCCCACAGCTAGCGGGCCACAATGAGCAGTTCTTC. Protein sequence: CASSPQLAGHNEQFF. Full variable domain (rest looked up from reference TRBV11-2 and TRBJ2-1): EAGVAQSPRYKIIEKRQSVAFWCNPISGHATLYWYQQILGQGPKLLIQFQNNGVVDDSQLPKDRFSAERLKGVDSTLKIQPAKLEDSAVYLCASSPQLAGHNEQFFGPGTRLTVL.

The chain joins TRBV6-5 to TRBJ1-1, with a tentative D call TRBD1 (6 bases). Trimming removed 10 bases from V and 3 bases from J, with 18 bases in between. CDR3 length equals 14 residues. Germline-derived CDR1 and CDR2 are MNHEY and SVGAGI. The CDR3 loop reads CAIRAQGFHTEAFF. DNA for the CDR3: TGTGCCATCAGGGCACAGGGTTTTCACACTGAAGCTTTCTTT.

CDR3 bases: TGTGCCAGCAGCTTAGAAGGGACCTACGAGCAGTACTTC. It is translated as CASSLEGTYEQYF. The chain has TRBV11-3 and TRBJ2-7; no clear D gene. V was trimmed by 0 bases and J by 2 bases, leaving 5 bases between them. The germline V gene encodes CDR1 SGHNT and CDR2 YENEEA. The CDR3 has 13 residues.

As for this clone: Within the sample, other DNA sequences also encode this same CDR3. The J gene is TRBJ1-1, the V gene TRBV10-1, with D hard to call. Germline V lookup: CDR1 WNHNN, CDR2 SYGVQD (reference sequence). The CDR3 has 13 residues. V dropped 4 bases and J dropped 1 base, with 7 bases sitting between them. In nucleotides, the CDR3 is TGCGCCAGCAGTGGACAACCGAACACTGAAGCTTTCTTT. Amino acid sequence: CASSGQPNTEAFF.

The rearrangement joins TRBV10-3 to TRBJ1-2; 8 bases are shared with TRBD1. The CDR3 extends over 15 amino acids. J gave up 2 bases and V 6 bases, and 8 bases lay outside the gene matches. Germline V gene data show CDR1 as ENHRY and CDR2 as SYGVKD. The CDR3 loop is CAIRPGQGINYGYTF. In DNA form, the CDR3 reads TGTGCCATCAGACCTGGACAGGGCATAAACTATGGCTACACCTTC.

The V call is TRBV10-1, the J call TRBJ2-7; 8 bases line up with TRBD2. Trimming at V came to 0 bases and at J to 2 bases, leaving 6 bases not matched to a gene. CDR1 and CDR2 from the germline V gene are WNHNN and SYGVQD (reference sequence). There are 16 residues in the CDR3. For the CDR3, the DNA is TGCGCCAGCAGTGAGTCCGGCGGGAGGCCCGCCTACGAGCAGTACTTC. Its protein is CASSESGGRPAYEQYF.

The V and J genes are TRBV9 and TRBJ2-1; 8 bases align to TRBD2. The CDR3 is 15 amino acids. Per germline, CDR1 SGDLS and CDR2 YYNGEE. Trimming took 4 bases from V and 7 from J; bases not matched to a gene: 10. The CDR3 nucleotides read TGTGCCAGCAGCCCCCGGGGGGGCAGTGTAAATGAGCAGTTCTTC. It translates to CASSPRGGSVNEQFF.